The subject of this entry is one T cell receptor (beta chain). What it recognizes is unknown. This entry belongs to a study of regulatory T cells in long-lasting Graves disease. Regarding the study as a whole: More public clonotypes were shared by persistent patients (under 3,000) than by new patients (approximately 990).

Assembly of TCR beta libraries relied on iRepertoire HTBI primers together with Arm-PCR of CDR3 regions. TCRdb used MiXCR to reprocess the multiplex PCR reads, holding one entry per CDR3 protein. In the table there are a few hundred thousand distinct CDR3 sequences, roughly 23% of which are singletons. The time point: persistent/refractory GD, antithyroid drugs over 5 years with positive TRAb. RNA from PBMCs was the source of the TCR library. The sample here was peripheral blood mononuclear cells (PBMCs), taken when the disease was refractory, from a patient treated with antithyroid drugs. The TCR originated in a female donor with Graves disease.

CDR3 region: CATTDHSEAHSGNTIYF. The CDR3 DNA is TGTGCCACCACCGATCATTCGGAGGCACACTCTGGAAACACCATATATTTT. The chain has TRBV24-1 and TRBJ1-3; the D is unclear. CDR1 is KGHDR and CDR2 is SFDVKD in the germline V gene. The CDR3 is 17 residues long. Trimming pared 8 bases from V and 0 bases from J, leaving 19 bases between.